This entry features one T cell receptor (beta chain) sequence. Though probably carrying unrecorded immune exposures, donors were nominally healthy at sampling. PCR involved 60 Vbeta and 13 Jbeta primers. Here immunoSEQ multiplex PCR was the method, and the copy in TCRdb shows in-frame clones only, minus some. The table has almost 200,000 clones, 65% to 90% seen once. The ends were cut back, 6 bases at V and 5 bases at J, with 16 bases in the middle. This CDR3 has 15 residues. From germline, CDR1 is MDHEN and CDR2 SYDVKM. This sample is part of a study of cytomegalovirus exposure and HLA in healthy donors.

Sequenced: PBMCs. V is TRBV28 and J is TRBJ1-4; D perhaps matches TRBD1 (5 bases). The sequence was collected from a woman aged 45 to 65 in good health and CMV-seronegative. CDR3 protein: CASRLWGRPNEKLFF. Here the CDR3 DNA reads TGTGCCAGCAGATTGTGGGGCAGGCCGAATGAAAAACTGTTTTTT.